This entry lists 25 T cell receptor beta chains sequenced from one sample in a study of T cells in localized non-small cell lung cancer. TCRdb's table, derived via immunoSEQ multiplex PCR, lists solely in-frame clones and lacks some. The table shows about 21,000 clones, with approximately 80% occurring only once. The source was peripheral blood, collected before any cancer treatment. The receptors shown here come from a man aged 35 to 69 with stage I lung adenocarcinoma.

V is TRBV2 and J is TRBJ2-3; TRBD2 aligns across 8 bases. After removal of 5 bases from V and 1 base from J, the junction contained 5 bases not matched to a gene. The CDR3 has 15 residues. CDR1 and CDR2 (germline): SNHLY, FYNNEI. CDR3 sequence (DNA): TGTGCCAGCAGTCTAGCGGGCGCGGGCACAGATACGCAGTATTTT. This sequence encodes CASSLAGAGTDTQYF.

The chain uses TRBV4-2 and TRBJ2-1; 7 bases map to TRBD2. V was clipped by 2 bases and J by 1 base; unmatched bases: 2. The germline gives CDR1 LGHNA, CDR2 YNFKEQ. The CDR3 runs 15 residues. CDR3 coding DNA: TGTGCCAGCAGCCAACCGGGAGGTTCCTACAATGAGCAGTTCTTC. It yields the protein CASSQPGGSYNEQFF.

This chain uses TRBV7-2 with TRBJ2-1; the match to TRBD2 covers 7 bases. Germline V gene lookup returns CDR1 SGHTA and CDR2 FQGNSA. The CDR3 sequence is 14 residues long. Trimming removed 8 bases from V and 6 bases from J; junction bases left unmatched: 10. CDR3 sequence: CASRGGPLFNEQFF. DNA of the CDR3: TGTGCCAGCCGCGGGGGACCTCTGTTCAATGAGCAGTTCTTC.

The V call is TRBV19, the J call TRBJ2-7; no clear D gene. Germline V lookup: CDR1 LNHDA, CDR2 SQIVND (reference sequence). The CDR3 has 14 amino acids. The V and J ends lost 3 bases and 2 bases respectively, with 11 bases between them. CDR3 loop: CASSISNLAYEQYF. The CDR3 DNA reads TGTGCCAGTAGTATTTCCAACTTAGCCTACGAGCAGTACTTC.

CDR3 protein: CASSENKSQPQHF. The DNA for the CDR3 is TGTGCCAGCAGTGAAAACAAGTCGCAGCCCCAGCATTTT. The rearrangement joins TRBV6-1 to TRBJ1-5; D ambiguous. The CDR3 spans 13 residues. With 2 bases removed from V and 7 bases from J, the gap between germline ends came to 9 bases. Germline CDR1 is MNHNS and CDR2 is SASEGT.

The chain employs TRBV30 and TRBJ2-5; 9 bases line up with TRBD1. The germline V gene has CDR1 GTSNPN and CDR2 SVGIG (reference sequence). The length of the CDR3 is 13 residues. The V and J ends lost 2 bases and 5 bases, in that order; junction bases with no gene match: 3. The CDR3 spells CAWSTGGWETQYF. The CDR3 nucleotides read TGTGCCTGGAGTACAGGGGGCTGGGAGACCCAGTACTTC.

This clone turned up a few times. The chain joins TRBV19 to TRBJ1-1; D remains unclear. Trimming pared 3 bases from V and 6 bases from J, leaving 11 bases between. CDR3 length equals 13 residues. The germline gives CDR1 LNHDA, CDR2 SQIVND (reference sequence). In DNA, the CDR3 is TGTGCCAGTAGTATCGGGAGGGTCCCTGAAGCTTTCTTT. Its protein product is CASSIGRVPEAFF.

This chain joins TRBV20-1 and TRBJ2-5, with D hard to call. Trimming took 6 bases from V and 5 from J, leaving 7 bases between them. Germline V gene data show CDR1 as DFQATT and CDR2 as SNEGSKA (reference sequence). The CDR3 has 10 residues. Written as DNA, the CDR3 is TGCAGTGCCACCTATGAGACCCAGTACTTC. Translation: CSATYETQYF.

This clone was observed once. The rearrangement joins TRBV28 to TRBJ2-5; 7 bases align to TRBD2. Germline V CDR1 and CDR2: MDHEN, SYDVKM. The CDR3 covers 17 residues. The V segment lost 4 bases and the J segment 4 bases; nucleotides outside the gene matches: 15. This chain's CDR3 is CASSSQVALALTETQYF. The CDR3 DNA is TGTGCCAGCAGTTCCCAGGTGGCACTAGCGTTAACAGAGACCCAGTACTTC. The full variable domain, completed using reference TRBV28 and TRBJ2-5, is DVKVTQSSRYLVKRTGEKVFLECVQDMDHENMFWYRQDPGLGLRLIYFSYDVKMKEKGDIPEGYSVSREKKERFSLILESASTNQTSMYLCASSSQVALALTETQYFGPGTRLLVL.

This clone was seen just once. Other DNA sequences in the same sample also yield this CDR3. The chain uses TRBV6-5 and TRBJ2-5, with TRBD1 identical over 12 bases. CDR3 length equals 15 residues. Germline-derived CDR1 and CDR2 are MNHEY and SVGAGI. Germline trimming cut 5 bases from V and 5 bases from J; bases unmatched to any gene: 6. This CDR3 reads CASSTGQGARETQYF. The CDR3 DNA reads TGTGCCAGCAGTACGGGACAGGGGGCGCGGGAGACCCAGTACTTC.

This rearrangement joins TRBV5-5 to TRBJ1-5; no clear D. CDR3 length: 15 amino acids. Deletions cut 1 base from V and 0 bases from J, with 8 bases between. Germline V gives CDR1 SGHKS, CDR2 YYEKEE (reference sequence). CDR3 sequence (DNA): TGTGCCAGCAGCTTGCAACAGATTAGCAATCAGCCCCAGCATTTT. Its protein is CASSLQQISNQPQHF.

The chain recombines TRBV28 with TRBJ1-1; a weak D match, TRBD1 (6 bases). This CDR3 contains 14 residues. CDR1 and CDR2 (germline): MDHEN, SYDVKM. Between the trimmed V and J ends, which lost 1 base and 11 bases, there was a span of 17 bases. The CDR3 sequence: CASSLSAGANLAFF. DNA of the CDR3: TGTGCCAGCAGTTTATCGGCGGGGGCGAATTTGGCTTTCTTT.

In DNA form, the CDR3 reads TGCGCCAGCAGCCGGGGGACCGATCTAGGACAGCCCCAGCATTTT. Translated: CASSRGTDLGQPQHF. The V and J genes are TRBV4-3 and TRBJ1-5, with a tentative D call TRBD1 (5 bases). There are 15 residues in the CDR3. Germline CDR1 and CDR2: LGHNA and YSLEER. Trimming stripped 4 bases from V and 7 bases from J, with 17 bases between.

The CDR3 DNA sequence: TGTGCCAGCAGCCAAGTCCCGGGACTCTCCACCGGGGAGCTGTTTTTT. Its translation: CASSQVPGLSTGELFF. V usage is TRBV4-2 and J usage is TRBJ2-2, with a tentative D call TRBD2 (6 bases). V was clipped by 1 base and J by 4 bases, with 13 bases between them. The CDR3 is 16 residues long. Looked up from germline, CDR1 is LGHNA and CDR2 is YNFKEQ.

The V call is TRBV4-2, the J call TRBJ2-7; D is perhaps TRBD1 (6 bases). This CDR3 region has 13 residues. From germline, CDR1 is LGHNA and CDR2 YNFKEQ. V shed 5 bases and J shed 5 bases, with 13 bases lying between them. This CDR3 reads CASSKGGTDEQYF. The CDR3 DNA sequence: TGTGCCAGCAGCAAAGGGGGAACCGACGAGCAGTACTTC.

This clone has a handful of counts. The rearrangement uses TRBV5-4 and TRBJ2-1; the match to TRBD2 covers 8 bases. V dropped 4 bases and J dropped 8; count of bases not matched to a gene: 14. Germline CDR1 SGHNT, CDR2 YYREEE (reference sequence). The CDR3 covers 16 residues. In nucleotides, the CDR3 is TGTGCCAGCAGCCCTAAGATAGCGGGGACACGGGATGAGCAGTTCTTC. Its translation is CASSPKIAGTRDEQFF.

Regarding this clone: Other DNA sequences within the sample encode an identical CDR3. This chain links TRBV15 with TRBJ1-2; no clear D gene. Per the germline V gene, CDR1 is LNHNV and CDR2 is YYDKDF (reference sequence). This CDR3 region has 14 residues. The V gene lost 0 bases and the J gene lost 2 bases, with 7 bases spanning the gap. CDR3 DNA: TGTGCCACCAGCAGAGATTTAGGCAACTATGGCTACACCTTC. This translates into CATSRDLGNYGYTF.

CDR3: CASSWRGTDTQYF. The CDR3 bases are TGTGCCAGCAGCTGGCGGGGCACAGATACGCAGTATTTT. This chain links TRBV9 with TRBJ2-3, with D tentatively TRBD2 (5 bases). There are 13 residues in the CDR3. V was shortened by 4 bases and J by 1 base, with 7 bases between the two germline ends. Per the germline V gene, CDR1 is SGDLS and CDR2 is YYNGEE. The whole variable domain, remainder taken from reference TRBV9 and TRBJ2-3, is DSGVTQTPKHLITATGQRVTLRCSPRSGDLSVYWYQQSLDQGLQFLIQYYNGEERAKGNILERFSAQQFPDLHSELNLSSLELGDSALYFCASSWRGTDTQYFGPGTRLTVL.

The gene calls are TRBV27 and TRBJ1-6; no clear D. Germline-derived CDR1 and CDR2 are MNHEY and SMNVEV (reference sequence). Trimming took off 8 bases at V and 10 bases at J, with 21 bases between the two ends. CDR3 length equals 15 residues. The CDR3 reads CASGKQGSGSSPLHF. The CDR3, as DNA: TGTGCCAGCGGAAAGCAAGGGTCGGGGAGCTCACCCCTCCACTTT.

The CDR3 DNA reads TGTGCCAGCACTCTGGGGGGGGCGATTGAGCAGTTCTTC. It yields the protein CASTLGGAIEQFF. J is TRBJ2-1 and V is TRBV7-2, with D possibly being TRBD2 (7 bases). This CDR3 is built from 13 residues. The germline V gene encodes CDR1 SGHTA and CDR2 FQGNSA. V shed 7 bases and J shed 9 bases, with 16 bases lying between them.

The chain has TRBV7-2 and TRBJ2-7; TRBD1 matches 8 bases. Germline V gene data show CDR1 as SGHTA and CDR2 as FQGNSA. The CDR3 spans 14 residues. The V gene end was trimmed by 5 bases and the J gene end by 2 bases; junction bases not matched to a gene: 5. The CDR3 nucleotides read TGTGCCAGCAGCCCTACAGGGGGTCCCTACGAGCAGTACTTC. Its protein product is CASSPTGGPYEQYF.

J is TRBJ1-2 and V is TRBV27, with D possibly matching TRBD1 (6 bases). V was shortened by 6 bases and J by 2 bases, with 16 bases between the two germline ends. The V gene's germline CDR1 is MNHEY and CDR2 SMNVEV (reference sequence). The CDR3 totals 15 residues. The CDR3 region is CASRNAGAENYGYTF. The CDR3 DNA reads TGTGCCAGCAGAAATGCGGGGGCCGAGAACTATGGCTACACCTTC.

This chain joins TRBV20-1 and TRBJ1-5; maybe TRBD1 (6 bases). The CDR3 runs to 11 residues. V was pared by 5 bases and J by 11 bases, with 13 bases between. CDR1 and CDR2 from the germline V gene are DFQATT and SNEGSKA (reference sequence). The CDR3 here is CSAGTGTAQHF. The DNA of the CDR3 is TGCAGTGCTGGCACAGGGACGGCCCAGCATTTT.

This chain links TRBV30 with TRBJ2-2; 8 bases are shared with TRBD2. The V and J ends lost 3 bases and 6 bases, in that order; junction bases with no gene match: 9. This CDR3 comprises 15 residues. Germline lookup yields CDR1 GTSNPN and CDR2 SVGIG (reference sequence). CDR3 residues: CAWRSPSGRSGELFF. CDR3 DNA sequence: TGTGCCTGGAGGTCGCCTAGCGGGCGGTCCGGGGAGCTGTTTTTT.

This clone was observed once. The gene calls are TRBV11-2 and TRBJ2-2; D not resolved. Germline V gene lookup returns CDR1 SGHAT and CDR2 FQNNGV. Trimming took 2 bases from V and 1 from J, leaving 2 bases between them. This CDR3 has 13 amino acids. The CDR3 reads CASSLMNTGELFF. The CDR3 coding sequence is TGTGCCAGCAGCTTAATGAACACCGGGGAGCTGTTTTTT.